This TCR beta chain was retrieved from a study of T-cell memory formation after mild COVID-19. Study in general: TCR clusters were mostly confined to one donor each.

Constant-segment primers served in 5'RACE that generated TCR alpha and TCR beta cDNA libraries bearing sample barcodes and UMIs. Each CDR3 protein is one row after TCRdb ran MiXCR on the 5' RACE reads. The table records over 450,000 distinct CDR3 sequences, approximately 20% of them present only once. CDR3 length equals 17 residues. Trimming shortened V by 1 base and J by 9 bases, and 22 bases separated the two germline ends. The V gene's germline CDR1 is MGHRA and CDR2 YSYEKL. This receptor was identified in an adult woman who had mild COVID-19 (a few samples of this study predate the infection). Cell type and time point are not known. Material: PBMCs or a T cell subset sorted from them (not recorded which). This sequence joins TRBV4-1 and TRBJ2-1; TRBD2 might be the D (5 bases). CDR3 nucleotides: TGCGCCAGCAGCCAAGTTCTAGCTGAGCGTCGGAACAGTGAGCAGTTCTTC. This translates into CASSQVLAERRNSEQFF.